This TCR beta chain was profiled in a study of blood T cell repertoires in COVID-19. The table came from immunoSEQ multiplex PCR; TCRdb's copy has only in-frame clones and leaves some out. The sample gives around 94,000 clones, approximately 86% of which show up once; around 3% is in the top ten. V lost 0 bases to trimming and J lost 9 bases, with 14 bases between them. There are 14 residues in the CDR3. Looked up from germline, CDR1 is LGHDT and CDR2 is YNNKEL (reference sequence). J is TRBJ2-5 and V is TRBV3-1 (or the pseudogene TRBV3-2), with D possibly being TRBD1 (6 bases). The TCR was taken from a man in his forties or fifties with active or convalescent COVID-19. The sequencing sample was made of peripheral blood. The CDR3 here is CASSQETTGLPQYF. The CDR3 nucleotides are TGTGCCAGCAGCCAAGAAACCACAGGGTTACCCCAGTACTTC.